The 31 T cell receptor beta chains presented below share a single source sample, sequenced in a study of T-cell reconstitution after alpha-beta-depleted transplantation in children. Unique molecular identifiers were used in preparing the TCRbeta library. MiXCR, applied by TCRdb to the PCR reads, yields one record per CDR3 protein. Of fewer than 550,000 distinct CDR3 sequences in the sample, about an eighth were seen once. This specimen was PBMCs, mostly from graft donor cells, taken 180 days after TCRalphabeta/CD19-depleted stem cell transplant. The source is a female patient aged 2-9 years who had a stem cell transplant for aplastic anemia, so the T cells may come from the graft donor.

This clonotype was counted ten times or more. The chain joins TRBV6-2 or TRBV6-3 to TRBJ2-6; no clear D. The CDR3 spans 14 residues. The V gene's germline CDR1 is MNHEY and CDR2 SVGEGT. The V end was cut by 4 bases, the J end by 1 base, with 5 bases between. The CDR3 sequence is CASSFLSGANVLTF. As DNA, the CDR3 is TGTGCCAGCAGTTTTCTGTCTGGGGCCAACGTCCTGACTTTC.

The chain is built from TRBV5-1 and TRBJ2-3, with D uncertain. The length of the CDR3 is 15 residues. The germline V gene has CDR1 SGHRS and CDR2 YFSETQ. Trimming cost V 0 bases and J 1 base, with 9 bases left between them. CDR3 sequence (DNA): TGCGCCAGCAGCTTGGAACGAATGGGCACAGATACGCAGTATTTT. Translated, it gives CASSLERMGTDTQYF.

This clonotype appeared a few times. The CDR3 sequence: CSAFGTGGKQYF. In DNA form, the CDR3 reads TGCAGTGCGTTCGGGACAGGTGGAAAGCAGTACTTC. This sequence joins TRBV20-1 and TRBJ2-7; 8 bases are a match to TRBD1. CDR3 size: 12 residues. V lost 6 bases to trimming and J lost 8 bases; unmatched junction nucleotides: 9. The germline V gene encodes CDR1 DFQATT and CDR2 SNEGSKA (reference sequence).

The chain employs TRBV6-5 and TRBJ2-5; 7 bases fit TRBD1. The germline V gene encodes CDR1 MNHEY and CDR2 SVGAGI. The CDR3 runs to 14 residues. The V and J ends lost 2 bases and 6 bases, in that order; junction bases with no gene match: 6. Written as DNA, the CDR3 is TGTGCCAGCAGTTACCGGGACAGTTTTCAGACCCAGTACTTC. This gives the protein CASSYRDSFQTQYF.

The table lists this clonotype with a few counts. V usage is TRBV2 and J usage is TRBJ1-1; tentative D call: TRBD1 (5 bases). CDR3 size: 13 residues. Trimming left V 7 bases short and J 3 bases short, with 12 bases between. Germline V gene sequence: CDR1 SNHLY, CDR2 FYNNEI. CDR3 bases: TGTGCCAGCAAAGAGGGGAGGGACACTGAAGCTTTCTTT. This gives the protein CASKEGRDTEAFF. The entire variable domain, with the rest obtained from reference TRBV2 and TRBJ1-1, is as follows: EPEVTQTPSHQVTQMGQEVILRCVPISNHLYFYWYRQILGQKVEFLVSFYNNEISEKSEIFDDQFSVERPDGSNFTLKIRSTKLEDSAMYFCASKEGRDTEAFFGQGTRLTVV.

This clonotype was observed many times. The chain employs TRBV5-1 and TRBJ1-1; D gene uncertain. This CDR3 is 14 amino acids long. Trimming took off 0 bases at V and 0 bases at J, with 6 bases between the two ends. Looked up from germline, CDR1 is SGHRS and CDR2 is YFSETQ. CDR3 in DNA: TGCGCCAGCAGCTTGGTCGGTGTGAACACTGAAGCTTTCTTT. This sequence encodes CASSLVGVNTEAFF.

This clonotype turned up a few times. Here the CDR3 reads CASSLGGGLLEQYF. CDR3 bases: TGTGCCAGCAGTTTAGGGGGGGGCCTCCTAGAGCAGTACTTC. The rearrangement joins TRBV12-3 or TRBV12-4 to TRBJ2-7; TRBD2 might be the D (7 bases). V gave up 1 base and J gave up 7 bases, with 14 bases separating them. The CDR3 length is 14 residues.

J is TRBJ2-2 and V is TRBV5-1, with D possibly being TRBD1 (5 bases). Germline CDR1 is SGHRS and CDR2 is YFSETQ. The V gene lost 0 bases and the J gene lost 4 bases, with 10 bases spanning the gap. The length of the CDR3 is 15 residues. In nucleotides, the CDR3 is TGCGCCAGCAGCTTGGGAGGACATTCCACCGGGGAGCTGTTTTTT. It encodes CASSLGGHSTGELFF.

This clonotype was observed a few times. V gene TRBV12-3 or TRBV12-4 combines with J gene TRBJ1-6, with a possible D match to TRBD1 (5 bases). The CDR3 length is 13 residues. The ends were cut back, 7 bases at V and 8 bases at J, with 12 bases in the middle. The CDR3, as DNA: TGTGCCAGCACCCGGGACCGGGATTCACCCCTCCACTTT. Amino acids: CASTRDRDSPLHF.

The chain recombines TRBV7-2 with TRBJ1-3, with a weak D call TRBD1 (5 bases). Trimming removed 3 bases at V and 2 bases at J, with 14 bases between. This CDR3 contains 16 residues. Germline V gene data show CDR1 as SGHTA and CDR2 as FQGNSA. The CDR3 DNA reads TGTGCCAGCAGCTTGCGGGACCGGGTAACTGGAAACACCATATATTTT. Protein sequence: CASSLRDRVTGNTIYF.

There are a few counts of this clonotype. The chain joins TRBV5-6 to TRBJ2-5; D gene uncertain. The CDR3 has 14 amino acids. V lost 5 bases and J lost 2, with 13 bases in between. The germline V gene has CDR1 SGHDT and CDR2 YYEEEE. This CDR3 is CASSTPGAQETQYF. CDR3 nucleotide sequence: TGTGCCAGCAGTACTCCCGGCGCACAAGAGACCCAGTACTTC.

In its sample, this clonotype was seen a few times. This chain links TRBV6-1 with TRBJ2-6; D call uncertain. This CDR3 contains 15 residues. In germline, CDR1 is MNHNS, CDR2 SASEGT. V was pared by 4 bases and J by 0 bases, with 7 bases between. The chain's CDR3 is CASSGIFSGANVLTF. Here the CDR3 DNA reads TGTGCCAGCAGTGGGATCTTCTCTGGGGCCAACGTCCTGACTTTC.

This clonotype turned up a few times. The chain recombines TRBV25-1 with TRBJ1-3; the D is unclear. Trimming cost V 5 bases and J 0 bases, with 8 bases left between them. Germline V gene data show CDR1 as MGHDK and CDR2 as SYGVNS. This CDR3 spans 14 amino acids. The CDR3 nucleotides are TGTGCCAGCAGTTTTAGCAGCTCTGGAAACACCATATATTTT. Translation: CASSFSSSGNTIYF.

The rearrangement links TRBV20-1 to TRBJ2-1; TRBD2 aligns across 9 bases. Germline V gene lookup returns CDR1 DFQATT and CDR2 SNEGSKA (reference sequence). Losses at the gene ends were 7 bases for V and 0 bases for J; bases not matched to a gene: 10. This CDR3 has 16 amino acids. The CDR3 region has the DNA TGCAGTGTTCTAGCGGGATTCTTGAGCTCCTACAATGAGCAGTTCTTC. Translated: CSVLAGFLSSYNEQFF.

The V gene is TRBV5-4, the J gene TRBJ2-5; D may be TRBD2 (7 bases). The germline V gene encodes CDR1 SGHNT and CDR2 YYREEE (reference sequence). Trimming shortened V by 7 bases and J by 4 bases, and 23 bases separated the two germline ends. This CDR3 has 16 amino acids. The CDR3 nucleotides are TGTGCCAGCGGAGGAGGGGGGGCGGCCCAACGAGAGACCCAGTACTTC. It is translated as CASGGGGAAQRETQYF.

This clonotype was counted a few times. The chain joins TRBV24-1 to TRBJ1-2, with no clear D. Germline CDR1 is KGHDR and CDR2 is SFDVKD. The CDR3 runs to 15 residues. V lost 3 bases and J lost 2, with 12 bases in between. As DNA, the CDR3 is TGTGCCACCAGTGATAAAGAGACGGAAAACTATGGCTACACCTTC. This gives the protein CATSDKETENYGYTF.

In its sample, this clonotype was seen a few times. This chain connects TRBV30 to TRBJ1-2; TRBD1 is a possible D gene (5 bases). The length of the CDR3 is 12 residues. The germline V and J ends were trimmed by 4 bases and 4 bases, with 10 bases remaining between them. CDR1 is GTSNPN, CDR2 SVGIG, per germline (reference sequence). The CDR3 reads CAWTTGVYGYTF. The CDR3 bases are TGTGCCTGGACTACGGGGGTCTATGGCTACACCTTC.

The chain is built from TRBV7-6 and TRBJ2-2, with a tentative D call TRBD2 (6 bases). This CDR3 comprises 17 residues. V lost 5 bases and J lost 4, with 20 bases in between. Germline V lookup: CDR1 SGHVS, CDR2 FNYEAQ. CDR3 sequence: CASSPRPEGAVTGELFF. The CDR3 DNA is TGTGCCAGCAGCCCGCGTCCGGAGGGAGCAGTCACCGGGGAGCTGTTTTTT.

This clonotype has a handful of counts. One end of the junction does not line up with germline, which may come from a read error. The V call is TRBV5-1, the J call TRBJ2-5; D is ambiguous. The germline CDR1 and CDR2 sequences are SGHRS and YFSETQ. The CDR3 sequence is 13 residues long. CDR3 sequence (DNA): TGCGCCAGCAGCTTGGAAATTGCGGACCCCCTGAACTTC. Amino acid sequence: CASSLEIADPLNF. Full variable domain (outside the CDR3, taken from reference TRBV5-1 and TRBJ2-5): KAGVTQTPRYLIKTRGQQVTLSCSPISGHRSVSWYQQTPGQGLQFLFEYFSETQRNKGNFPGRFSGRQFSNSRSEMNVSTLELGDSALYLCASSLEIADPLNFGPGTRLLVL.

CDR3 in DNA: TGTGCCAGCAGCGAGTTCCCTCTAGCGGAGGCCCGTTACAATGAGCAGTTCTTC. As protein: CASSEFPLAEARYNEQFF. The gene calls are TRBV9 and TRBJ2-1; 7 positions match TRBD2. The CDR3 length is 18 residues. Unmatched junction bases numbered 16, after V lost 3 bases and J lost 4 bases. CDR1 is SGDLS and CDR2 is YYNGEE in the germline V gene.

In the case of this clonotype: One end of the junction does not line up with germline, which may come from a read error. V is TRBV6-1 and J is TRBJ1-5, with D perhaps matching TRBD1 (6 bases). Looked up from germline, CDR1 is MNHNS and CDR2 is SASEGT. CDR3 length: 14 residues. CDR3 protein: CASSDQGSTQPQHF. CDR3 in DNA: TGTGCCAGCAGTGATCAGGGGAGCACTCAGCCCCAGCATTTT.

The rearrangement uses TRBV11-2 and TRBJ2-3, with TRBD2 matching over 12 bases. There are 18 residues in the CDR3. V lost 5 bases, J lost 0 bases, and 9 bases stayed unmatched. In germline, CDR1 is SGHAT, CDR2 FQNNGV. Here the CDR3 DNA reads TGTGCCAGCAGCCCCCTAGCGGGAGGGCCGAGAAGCACAGATACGCAGTATTTT. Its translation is CASSPLAGGPRSTDTQYF.

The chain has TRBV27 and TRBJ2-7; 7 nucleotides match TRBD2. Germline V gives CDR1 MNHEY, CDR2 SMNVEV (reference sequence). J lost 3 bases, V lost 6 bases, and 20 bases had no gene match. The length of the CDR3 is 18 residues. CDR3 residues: CASSLRPPRAGALYEQYF. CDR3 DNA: TGTGCCAGCAGCCTACGCCCCCCCCGGGCGGGAGCCCTCTACGAGCAGTACTTC.

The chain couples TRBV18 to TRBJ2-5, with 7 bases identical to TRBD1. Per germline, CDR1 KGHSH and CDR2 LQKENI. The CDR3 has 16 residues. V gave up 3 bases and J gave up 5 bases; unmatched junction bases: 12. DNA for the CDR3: TGTGCCAGCTCACCCCGCCTGACAGGGCTGGGGGAGACCCAGTACTTC. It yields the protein CASSPRLTGLGETQYF.

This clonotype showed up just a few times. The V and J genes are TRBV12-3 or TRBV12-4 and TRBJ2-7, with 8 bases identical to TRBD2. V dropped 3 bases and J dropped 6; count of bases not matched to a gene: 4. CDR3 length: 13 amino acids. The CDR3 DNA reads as TGTGCCAGCAGTTTGAGCGGGAGCGTCGAGCAGTACGTC. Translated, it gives CASSLSGSVEQYV.

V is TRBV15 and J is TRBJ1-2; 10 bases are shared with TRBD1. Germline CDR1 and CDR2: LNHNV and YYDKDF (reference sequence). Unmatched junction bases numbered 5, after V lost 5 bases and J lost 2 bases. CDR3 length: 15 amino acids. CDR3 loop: CATSEPDRGNYGYTF. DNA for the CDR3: TGTGCCACCAGCGAGCCGGACAGGGGGAACTATGGCTACACCTTC.

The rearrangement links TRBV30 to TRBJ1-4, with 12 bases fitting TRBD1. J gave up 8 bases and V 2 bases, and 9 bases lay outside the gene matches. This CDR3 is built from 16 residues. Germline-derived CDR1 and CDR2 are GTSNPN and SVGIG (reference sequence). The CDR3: CAWSFGTGGSREKLFF. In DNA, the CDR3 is TGTGCCTGGAGTTTCGGGACAGGGGGCTCAAGGGAAAAACTGTTTTTT.

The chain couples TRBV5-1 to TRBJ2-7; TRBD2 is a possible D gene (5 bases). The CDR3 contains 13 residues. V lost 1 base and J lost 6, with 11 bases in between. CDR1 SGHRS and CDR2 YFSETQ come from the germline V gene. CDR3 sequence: CASSLTGVFEQYF. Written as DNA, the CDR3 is TGCGCCAGCAGCTTGACCGGGGTTTTCGAGCAGTACTTC.

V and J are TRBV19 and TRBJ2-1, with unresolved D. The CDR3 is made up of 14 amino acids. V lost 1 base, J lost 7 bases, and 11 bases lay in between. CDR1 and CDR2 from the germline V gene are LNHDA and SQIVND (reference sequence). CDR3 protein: CASSIGGAINEQFF. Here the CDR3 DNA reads TGTGCCAGTAGTATAGGTGGAGCGATTAATGAGCAGTTCTTC.

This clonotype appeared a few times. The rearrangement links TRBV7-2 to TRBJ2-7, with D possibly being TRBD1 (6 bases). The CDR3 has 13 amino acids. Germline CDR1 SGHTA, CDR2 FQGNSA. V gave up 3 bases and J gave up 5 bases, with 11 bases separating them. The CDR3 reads CASSFARGNEQYF. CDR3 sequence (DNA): TGTGCCAGCAGCTTTGCCAGGGGAAACGAGCAGTACTTC.

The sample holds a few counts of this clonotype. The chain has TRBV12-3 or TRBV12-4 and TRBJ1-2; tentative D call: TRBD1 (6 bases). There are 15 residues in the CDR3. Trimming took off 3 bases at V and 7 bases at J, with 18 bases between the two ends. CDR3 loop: CASSFRLGAFGGYTF. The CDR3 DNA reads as TGTGCCAGCAGTTTTCGACTGGGGGCCTTCGGTGGCTACACCTTC.